Sequencing of this T cell receptor (beta chain) was carried out in a study of tumor-infiltrating lymphocytes in primary liver carcinoma. Study-wide context: There were roughly 3.5 to 7.13 million productive TCRbeta reads per sample, a yield similar across tissue types.

As concerns this clonotype: Mismatch with germline at one junction end may stem from a read error.

Unsorted whole blood yielded blood RNA, and germline DNA was extracted as well. Treatment-naive at the time, the patients had chronic HBV infection. Constant-region priming of about 0.5 ug total RNA yielded TCR beta cDNA. Libraries of TCR beta came from three nested multiplex PCR rounds with slightly modified ARM-PCR. TCRdb used MiXCR to reprocess the multiplex PCR reads, holding one entry per CDR3 protein. Altogether almost 200,000 distinct CDR3 sequences are present, less than 70% being singletons, with the ten largest covering around 7.1%. This receptor was obtained from a woman aged 55-70 years with primary liver carcinoma and hepatitis B virus infection. The material sequenced was peripheral blood.

In nucleotides, the CDR3 is TGTGTCAGCAGTTACGCGACAGGGGGCATGAACGAGCAGTACTTC. This gives the protein CVSSYATGGMNEQYF. The chain joins TRBV6-6 to TRBJ2-7; 10 bases are shared with TRBD1. The CDR3 has 15 amino acids. CDR1 and CDR2 from the germline V gene are MNHNY and SVGAGI (reference sequence).